This entry features one T cell receptor beta chain sequence. This sample is part of a study of blood T cells in healthy people across ages. Together with a sample-barcoded 5' primer, a J-beta primer mix was included in a second PCR lasting 7 to 11 cycles. TCRdb recomputed calls from the 5' RACE reads with MiXCR, one row per CDR3 protein. The sample records 650,000 to 950,000 distinct CDR3 sequences, around 42% being singletons. The germline CDR1 and CDR2 sequences are KGHDR and SFDVKD. The CDR3 runs 16 residues. V was pared by 1 base and J by 3 bases, with 4 bases of the junction left unmatched. The rearrangement links TRBV24-1 to TRBJ2-3, with TRBD2 matching over 9 bases. The sequence was collected from a man aged 55 to 69 in good health. Sequenced: blood. The CDR3 protein is CATSDFAGGTTDTQYF. CDR3 in DNA: TGTGCCACCAGTGATTTTGCGGGGGGGACGACAGATACGCAGTATTTT.